This TCR beta chain was identified in a study of cytomegalovirus exposure and HLA in healthy donors. The CDR3 is 11 amino acids. Germline lookup yields CDR1 SGHDT and CDR2 YYEEEE. The donors were members of the validation cohort comprising approximately 110 subjects, separate from the roughly 670-subject first cohort. Assay used: immunoSEQ multiplex PCR; TCRdb lists only in-frame clones, some missing. The data contain about 150,000 clones, approximately 90% of them singletons. Overall study results and limits: Roughly 170 TCR beta chains were listed as cytomegalovirus-associated.

To note about this clone: What it binds is unknown. The junction and the germline gene differ at one end; a read error may be behind it.

The genes are TRBV5-6 and TRBJ2-7; 8 nucleotides line up with TRBD1. Sequenced input: PBMCs. This clonotype was sampled from a woman aged 25 to 39 in good health and CMV-seropositive. The DNA of the CDR3 is TGTGCCAGCAGCCGGGACAGGTCGTCCTCCTTC. Residues: CASSRDRSSSF.